This T cell receptor (beta chain) was observed in a study of T cells in narcolepsy. Trimming took off 1 base at V and 2 bases at J, with 9 bases between the two ends. CDR1 is SNHLY, CDR2 FYNNEI, per germline. CDR3 length equals 15 residues. Profiled with immunoSEQ multiplex PCR; TCRdb holds only in-frame clones, not every one. Of tens of thousands of clones in the sample, roughly 88% are singletons; the top ten hold 1.5% to 2%. The clonotype originates from a human donor with narcolepsy. V and J are TRBV2 and TRBJ1-5; D possibly corresponds to TRBD1 (6 bases). The sequencing input was CD45RA- memory CD4+ T cells from PBMCs. Here the CDR3 reads CASSEEGGGNQPQHF. The CDR3 DNA reads as TGTGCCAGCAGTGAAGAAGGGGGAGGCAATCAGCCCCAGCATTTT.